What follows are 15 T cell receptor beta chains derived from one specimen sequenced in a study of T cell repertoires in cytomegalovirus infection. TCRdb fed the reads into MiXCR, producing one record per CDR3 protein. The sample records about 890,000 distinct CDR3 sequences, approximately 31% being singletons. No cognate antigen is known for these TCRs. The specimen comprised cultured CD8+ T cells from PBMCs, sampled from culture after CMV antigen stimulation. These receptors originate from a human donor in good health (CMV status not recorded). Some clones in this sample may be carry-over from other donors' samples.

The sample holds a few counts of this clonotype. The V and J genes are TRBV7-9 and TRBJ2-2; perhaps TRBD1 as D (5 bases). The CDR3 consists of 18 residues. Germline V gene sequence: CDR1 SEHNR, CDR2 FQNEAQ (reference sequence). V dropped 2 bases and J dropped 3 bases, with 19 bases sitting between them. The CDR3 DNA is TGTGCCAGCAGCTTAAGGGGCGGAGATCGACTTTACACCGGGGAGCTGTTTTTT. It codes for CASSLRGGDRLYTGELFF.

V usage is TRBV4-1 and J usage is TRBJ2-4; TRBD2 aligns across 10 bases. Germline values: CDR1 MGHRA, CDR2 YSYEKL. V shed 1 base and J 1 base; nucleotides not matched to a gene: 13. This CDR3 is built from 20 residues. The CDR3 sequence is CASSQVEASGGRIAKNIQYF. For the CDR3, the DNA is TGCGCCAGCAGCCAAGTGGAGGCTAGCGGGGGCCGTATTGCCAAAAACATTCAGTACTTC.

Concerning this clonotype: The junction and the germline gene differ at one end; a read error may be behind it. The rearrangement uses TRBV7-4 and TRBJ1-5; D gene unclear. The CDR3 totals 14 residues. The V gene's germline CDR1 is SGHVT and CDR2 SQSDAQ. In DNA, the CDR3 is TGTACCAGCAGCTTAGCAGCAGGCAATCAGCCCCAGCATTTT. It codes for CTSSLAAGNQPQHF.

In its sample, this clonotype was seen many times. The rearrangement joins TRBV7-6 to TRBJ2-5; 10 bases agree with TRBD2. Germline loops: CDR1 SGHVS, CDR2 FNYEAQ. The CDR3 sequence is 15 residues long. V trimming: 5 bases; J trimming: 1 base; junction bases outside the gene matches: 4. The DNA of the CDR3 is TGTGCCAGCAGCCCGCGGACTAGCGGCCAAGAGACCCAGTACTTC. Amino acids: CASSPRTSGQETQYF.

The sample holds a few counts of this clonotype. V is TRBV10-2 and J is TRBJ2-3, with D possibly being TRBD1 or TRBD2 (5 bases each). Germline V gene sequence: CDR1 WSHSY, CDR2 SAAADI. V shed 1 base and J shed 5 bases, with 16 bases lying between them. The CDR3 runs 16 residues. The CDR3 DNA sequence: TGCGCCAGCAGTGAGTACCCCCGGGGCCTGGAAGATACGCAGTATTTT. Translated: CASSEYPRGLEDTQYF.

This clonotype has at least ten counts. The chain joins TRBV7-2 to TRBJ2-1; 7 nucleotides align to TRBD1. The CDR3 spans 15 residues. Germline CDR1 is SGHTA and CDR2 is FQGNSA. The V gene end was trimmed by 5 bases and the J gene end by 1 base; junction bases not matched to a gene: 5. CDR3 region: CASSVTGRSYNEQFF. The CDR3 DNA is TGTGCCAGCAGCGTGACAGGGAGATCCTACAATGAGCAGTTCTTC.

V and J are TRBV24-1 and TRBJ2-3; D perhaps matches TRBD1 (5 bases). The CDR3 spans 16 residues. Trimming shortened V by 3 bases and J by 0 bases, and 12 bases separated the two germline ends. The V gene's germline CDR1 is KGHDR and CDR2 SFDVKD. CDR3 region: CATSDPQAGSTDTQYF. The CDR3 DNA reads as TGTGCCACCAGTGATCCACAGGCCGGTAGCACAGATACGCAGTATTTT.

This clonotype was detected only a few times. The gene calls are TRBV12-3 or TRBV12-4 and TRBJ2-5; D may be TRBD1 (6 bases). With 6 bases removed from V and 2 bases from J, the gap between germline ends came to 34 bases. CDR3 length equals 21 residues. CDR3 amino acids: CASSFWGKKSPLPTGQETQYF. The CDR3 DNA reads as TGTGCCAGCAGCTTTTGGGGGAAAAAATCTCCCCTACCGACAGGTCAAGAGACCCAGTACTTC.

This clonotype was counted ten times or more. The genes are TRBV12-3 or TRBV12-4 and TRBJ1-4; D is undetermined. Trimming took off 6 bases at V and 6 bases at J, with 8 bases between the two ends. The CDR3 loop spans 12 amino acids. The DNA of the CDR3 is TGTGCCAGCAGGGACGGGGATGAAAAACTGTTTTTT. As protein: CASRDGDEKLFF.

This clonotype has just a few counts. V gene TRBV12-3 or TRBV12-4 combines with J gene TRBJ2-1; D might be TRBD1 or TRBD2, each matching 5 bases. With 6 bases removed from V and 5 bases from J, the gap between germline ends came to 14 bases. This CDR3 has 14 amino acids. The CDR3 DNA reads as TGTGCCAGCAGACCGCTAAGGGACCACAATGAGCAGTTCTTC. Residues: CASRPLRDHNEQFF.

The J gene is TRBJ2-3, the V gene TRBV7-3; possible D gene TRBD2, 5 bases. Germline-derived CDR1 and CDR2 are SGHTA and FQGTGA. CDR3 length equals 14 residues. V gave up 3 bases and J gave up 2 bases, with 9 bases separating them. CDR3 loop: CASSFGVATDTQYF. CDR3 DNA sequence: TGTGCCAGCAGCTTCGGGGTAGCCACAGATACGCAGTATTTT.

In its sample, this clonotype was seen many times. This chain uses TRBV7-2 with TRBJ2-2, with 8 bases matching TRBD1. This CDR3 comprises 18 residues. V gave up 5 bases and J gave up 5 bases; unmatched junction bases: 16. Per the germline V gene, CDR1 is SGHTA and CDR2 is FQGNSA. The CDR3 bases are TGTGCCAGCAGCCCCCCCCTCGAAGGACAGGGTTGGACCGGGGAGCTGTTTTTT. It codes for CASSPPLEGQGWTGELFF.

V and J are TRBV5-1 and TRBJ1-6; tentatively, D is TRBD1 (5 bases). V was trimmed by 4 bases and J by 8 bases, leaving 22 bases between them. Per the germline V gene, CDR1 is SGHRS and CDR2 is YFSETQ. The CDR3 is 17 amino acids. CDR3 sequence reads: CASSIDPRGSQDSPLHF. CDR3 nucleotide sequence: TGCGCCAGCAGCATTGACCCCCGGGGGTCGCAAGATTCACCCCTCCACTTT.

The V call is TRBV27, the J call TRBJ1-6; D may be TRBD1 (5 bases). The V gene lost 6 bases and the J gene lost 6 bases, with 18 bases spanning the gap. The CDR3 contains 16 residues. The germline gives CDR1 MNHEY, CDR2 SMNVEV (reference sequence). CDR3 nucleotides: TGTGCCAGCAGAATCAGGCGGGGGGGGTTTAATTCACCCCTCCACTTT. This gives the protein CASRIRRGGFNSPLHF.

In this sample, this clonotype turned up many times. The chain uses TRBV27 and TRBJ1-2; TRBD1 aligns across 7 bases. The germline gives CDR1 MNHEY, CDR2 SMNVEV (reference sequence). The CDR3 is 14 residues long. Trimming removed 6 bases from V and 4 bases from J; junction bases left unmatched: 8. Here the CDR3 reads CASSPTGLAYGYTF. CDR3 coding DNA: TGTGCCAGCAGCCCGACAGGGTTGGCCTATGGCTACACCTTC.